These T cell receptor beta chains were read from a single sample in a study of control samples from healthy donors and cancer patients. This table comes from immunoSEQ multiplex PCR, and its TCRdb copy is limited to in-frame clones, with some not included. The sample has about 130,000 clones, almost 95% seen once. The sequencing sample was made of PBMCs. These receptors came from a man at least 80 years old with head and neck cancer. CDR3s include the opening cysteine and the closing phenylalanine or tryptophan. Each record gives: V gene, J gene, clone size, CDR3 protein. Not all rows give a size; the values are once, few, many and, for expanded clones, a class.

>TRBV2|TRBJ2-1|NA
CASTQRQAGAYGNEQFF
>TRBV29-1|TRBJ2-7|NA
CGVTGRLSYEQYF
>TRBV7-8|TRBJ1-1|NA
CASSLSWGNTEAFF
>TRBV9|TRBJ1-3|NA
CASSPSHRGQGNTIYF
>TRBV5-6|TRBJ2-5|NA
CASSLGPGETQYF
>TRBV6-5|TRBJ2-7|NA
CASFDRGTAYEQYF
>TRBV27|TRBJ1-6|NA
CASSWSGGRSSYNSPLHF
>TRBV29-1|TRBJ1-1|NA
CSALVDRQAFF
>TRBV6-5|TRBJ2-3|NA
CASGRGGFTQYF
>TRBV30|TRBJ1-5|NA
CAWRTAGPNQPQHF
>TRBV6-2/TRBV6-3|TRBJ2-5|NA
CASSRQGARETQYF
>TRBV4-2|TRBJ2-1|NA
CASSQLAGGQDEQFF
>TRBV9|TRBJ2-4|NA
CASSLTPGRDQNIQYF
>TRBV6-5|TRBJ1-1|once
CASSYGGLDTEAFF
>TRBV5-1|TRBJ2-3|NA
CASSWREPSTDTQYF
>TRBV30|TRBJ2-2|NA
CAWRVTGVSTGELFF
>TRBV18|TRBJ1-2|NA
CASSPSGGHGYTF
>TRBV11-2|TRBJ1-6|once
CASSLYSVMDSPLHF
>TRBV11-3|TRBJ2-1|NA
CASSRSSPGNEQFF
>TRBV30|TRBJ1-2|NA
CAWSAGTGPYGYTF
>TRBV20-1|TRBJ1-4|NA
CSAAPYGSLFF
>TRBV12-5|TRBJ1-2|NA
CASARGTLQGYTF
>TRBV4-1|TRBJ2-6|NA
CASSQVAGGPISPGANVLTF
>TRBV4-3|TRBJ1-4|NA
CASSQDIPAFNEKLFF
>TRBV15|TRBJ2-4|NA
CATSSGGLAKNIQYF
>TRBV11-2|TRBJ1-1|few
CASSLHSEAFF
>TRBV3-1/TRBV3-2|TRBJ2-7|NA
CASSYGSYEQYF
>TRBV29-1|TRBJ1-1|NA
CSVDLGARVPEAFF
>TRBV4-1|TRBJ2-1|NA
CASSQEPPSTQFF
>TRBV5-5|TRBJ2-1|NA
CASSLSRVAGVKEQFF
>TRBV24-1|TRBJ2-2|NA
CATAGGGTGELFF
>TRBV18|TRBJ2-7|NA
CASSPPTSGVEQYF
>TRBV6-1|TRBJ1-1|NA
CASSEALIWGPNTEAFF
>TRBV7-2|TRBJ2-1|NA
CASSSPGQGRYEQFF
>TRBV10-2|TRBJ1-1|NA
CASSEGGGNTEAFF
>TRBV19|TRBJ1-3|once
CASSTPGQGAGGNTIYF
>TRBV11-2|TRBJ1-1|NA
CASSLVAGWRTEAFF
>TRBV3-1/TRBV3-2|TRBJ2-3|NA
CASSQGFSWTDTQYF
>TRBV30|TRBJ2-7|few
CAWSDYGGYEQYF
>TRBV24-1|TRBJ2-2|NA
CATSDPGSGGTGELFF
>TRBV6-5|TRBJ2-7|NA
CASSTGRDSVYEQYF
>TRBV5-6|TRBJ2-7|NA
CASNGQGRLTYEQYF
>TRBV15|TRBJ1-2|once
CATSRDSASQPTGGYSGFNYGYTF
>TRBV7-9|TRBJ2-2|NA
CASSGAMFAGELFF
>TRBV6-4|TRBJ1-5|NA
CASRASGQVKNQPQHF
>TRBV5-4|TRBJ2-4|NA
CASSPRGRQESQYF
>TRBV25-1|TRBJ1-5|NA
CASSGTPGVGQPQHF